Described below is a single TCR beta chain sequence and its context. Its antigen is not yet known. Base qualities were left out, and no much larger clone turns up one base away. This sample is drawn from a study of blood T cell repertoires in COVID-19 (dated by TCRdb to the early 2020s). Describing the broader study: Samples from collaborators originated in the United States, Italy and Spain and spanned both the acute and convalescent phases of COVID-19. The prospective study material was composed of cDNA or gDNA derived from T cells, B-cell-depleted T cells, or PBMCs. The dataset comprised deeply sampled blood TCRbeta repertoires from subjects exposed to, actively infected with, or recovered from COVID-19. The repertoires were made available in a free public database intended to serve as a resource for research on the immune response to SARS-CoV-2. Samples came from the ongoing ImmuneRACE study (first 160 participants) plus 1,254 subjects from 6 global collaborators. Nearly every sample came with metadata listing a de-identified subject ID, COVID-19 status, age in years and sex. Where available, HLA class I and class II types were taken from metadata supplied by the sample provider and were not determined by assay-based typing.

What the work shows at the level of the full study, not this receptor alone: The amount of clinical and demographic metadata varied by source and participant and was provided uncurated.

TCRbeta CDR3 regions were amplified from genomic DNA by means of the immunoSEQ Assay, a bias-controlled multiplex PCR. The authors processed their data as follows. Nucleated cell counts per sample were estimated from amplification of reference gene primers within the assay. Sequence reads were collapsed and filtered to measure the absolute abundance of every unique TCRbeta CDR3 rearrangement. For each sample, productive Simpson clonality was calculated as the square root of Simpson's diversity index across productive rearrangements. TCRdb retrieved this table from immuneACCESS and kept in-frame rearrangements only. Not all clones are present; in checked studies, unresolved V genes account for under half, and no reason is known for the remainder. Clonal size and the V and J genes are those of that table, whereas D and trimming came from the DNA. This sample gives over 85,000 clones in total; around 87% of them show up just once. Of the sample, roughly 7.1% falls within the top ten clones.

V is shortened by 5 bases, J by 2 bases, and the region joining them spans 16 bases. According to the germline V gene (reference sequence), CDR1 reads GTSNPN and CDR2 reads SVGIG. Spanning cysteine to phenylalanine, the CDR3 consists of 15 amino acids. Solely the CDR3 DNA is kept, with 45 bases framed from the first base. Whole blood was collected in K2EDTA tubes by collaborating institutions according to the institutions' own protocols. Collaborator samples were shipped for TCRbeta analysis as frozen whole blood, isolated PBMCs, or DNA extracted from either sample type. The sample comprised peripheral blood. The clonotype comes from a human donor with acute or convalescent COVID-19. The donor label of this sample is uncertain. The sequence is built from TRBV30 and TRBJ2-1; the D segment could be TRBD2, given 5 matching bases. The CDR3: CAWVSGGEPYNEQFF. The nucleotides read TGTGCCTGGGTAAGCGGTGGGGAACCCTACAATGAGCAGTTCTTC.